Detailed here is one T cell receptor (beta chain). The sample comes from a study of control samples from healthy donors and cancer patients. CDR1 is SEHNR and CDR2 is FQNEAQ in the germline V gene (reference sequence). The CDR3 spans 16 residues. V was shortened by 2 bases and J by 0 bases, with 11 bases between the two germline ends. Repertoires were generated with immunoSEQ multiplex PCR, while TCRdb's copy carries only in-frame clones and drops some. The sample shows about 100,000 clones, approximately 84% of them seen only once. Sequenced sample: blood. The genes are TRBV7-9 and TRBJ1-5, with unresolved D. The receptor was isolated from a woman aged 45-60 years in good health. Here the CDR3 reads CASSLLGSTSNQPQHF. The DNA of the CDR3 is TGTGCCAGCAGCTTATTGGGCAGTACTAGCAATCAGCCCCAGCATTTT.